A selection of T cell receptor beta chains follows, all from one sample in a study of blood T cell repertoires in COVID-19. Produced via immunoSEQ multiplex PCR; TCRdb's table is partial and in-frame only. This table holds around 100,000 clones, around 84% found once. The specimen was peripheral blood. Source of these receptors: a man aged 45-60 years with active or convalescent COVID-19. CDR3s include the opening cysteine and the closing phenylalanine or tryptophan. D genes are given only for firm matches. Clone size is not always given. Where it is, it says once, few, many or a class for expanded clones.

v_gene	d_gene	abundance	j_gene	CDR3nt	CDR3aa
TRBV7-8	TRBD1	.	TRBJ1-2	TGTGCCAGCAGCTTCGAGACAGGGATAACTAACTATGGCTACACCTTC	CASSFETGITNYGYTF
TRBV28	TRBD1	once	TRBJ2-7	TGTGCCAGCAGTCCGGGGACAGCCTATCGCCTCTACGAGCAGTACTTC	CASSPGTAYRLYEQYF
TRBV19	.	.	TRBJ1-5	TGTGCCAGTGGAAGAGGTTACAATCAGCCCCAGCATTTT	CASGRGYNQPQHF
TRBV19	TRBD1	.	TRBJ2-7	TGTGCCAGTAGTACGACAGGGGCCTACGAGCAGTACTTC	CASSTTGAYEQYF
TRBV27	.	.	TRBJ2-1	TGTGCCAGCAGTTTACGAGGGTCCTACAATGAGCAGTTCTTC	CASSLRGSYNEQFF
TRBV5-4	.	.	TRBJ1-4	TGTGCCAGCAGCTTGGGGGCATCTACTAATGAAAAACTGTTTTTT	CASSLGASTNEKLFF
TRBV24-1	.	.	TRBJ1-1	TGTGCCACCAGTGATGGGTTGGGTCCAGGGTCGGGGAACACTGAAGCTTTCTTT	CATSDGLGPGSGNTEAFF
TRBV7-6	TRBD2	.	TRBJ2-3	TGTGCCAGCAGCTTAGTGTCGGGACTAGCGGGGGCAGATACGCAGTATTTT	CASSLVSGLAGADTQYF
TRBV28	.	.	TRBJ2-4	TGTGCCAGCAGACAGGGCGACATTCAGTACTTC	CASRQGDIQYF
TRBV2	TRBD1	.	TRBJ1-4	TGTGCCAGCACCGACAGGGGCACTAATGAAAAACTGTTTTTT	CASTDRGTNEKLFF
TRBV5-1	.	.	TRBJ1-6	TGCGCCAGCAGCTTGGTGGCAGGGATGGAATCACCCCTCCACTTT	CASSLVAGMESPLHF
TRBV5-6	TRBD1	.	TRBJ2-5	TGTGCCAGCGTCCGACAGGGAAAAGAGACCCAGTACTTC	CASVRQGKETQYF
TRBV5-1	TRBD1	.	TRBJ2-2	TGCGCCAGCAGCTCCACCGGGACAGGGCTCACCGGGGAGCTGTTTTTT	CASSSTGTGLTGELFF
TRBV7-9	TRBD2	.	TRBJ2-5	TGTGCCAGCAGCTTCGGGGCTAGCGGTAGGGAGACCCAGTACTTC	CASSFGASGRETQYF
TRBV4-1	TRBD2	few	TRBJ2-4	TGCGCCAGCAGCCAAGGACTAGCGGGGGGGCGGGCCAAAAACATTCAGTACTTC	CASSQGLAGGRAKNIQYF
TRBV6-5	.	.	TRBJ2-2	TGTGCCAGCAGCCGGGACGGGGGGAACACCGGGGAGCTGTTTTTT	CASSRDGGNTGELFF
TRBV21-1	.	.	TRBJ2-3	TGTGCCAGCAGCAAATCTAGCGGGGACTCAGATACGCAGTATTTT	CASSKSSGDSDTQYF
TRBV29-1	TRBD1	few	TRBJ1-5	TGCAGCGTTGGGGGACAGTGGGATGGGCCCCAGCATTTT	CSVGGQWDGPQHF
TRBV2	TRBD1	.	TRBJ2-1	TGTGCCAGCATGTTCACACCGGGACAGGGCGCCAATGAGCAGTTCTTC	CASMFTPGQGANEQFF
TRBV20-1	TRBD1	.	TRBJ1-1	TGCAGTGCTAGTGAAACAGGGGGATATAGCACTGAAGCTTTCTTT	CSASETGGYSTEAFF
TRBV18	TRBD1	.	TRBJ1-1	TGTGCCAGCTCAACCCGACAGGGGGCTGACACTGAAGCTTTCTTT	CASSTRQGADTEAFF
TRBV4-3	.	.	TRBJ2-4	TGCGCCAGCAGCCAATTAGGGGGGACAGAAAACATTCAGTACTTC	CASSQLGGTENIQYF
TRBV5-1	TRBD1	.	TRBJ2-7	TGCGCCAGCAGCCTGGGGGGGACAGGGATCTACGAGCAGTACTTC	CASSLGGTGIYEQYF
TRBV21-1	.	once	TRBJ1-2	TGTGCCAGCAGCTATGCCCCCAGGGTTCCCTATGGCTACACCTTC	CASSYAPRVPYGYTF
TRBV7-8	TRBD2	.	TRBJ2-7	TGTGCCAGCAGTAGAGAGACTAGCAGGGAGCAGTACTTC	CASSRETSREQYF
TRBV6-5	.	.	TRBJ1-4	TGTGCCTGCCAAGCGGGCTCGAATGAAAAACTGTTTTTT	CACQAGSNEKLFF
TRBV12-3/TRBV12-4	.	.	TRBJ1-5	TGTGCCAGCAGTTTGAGGGGAGGGCAGCCCCAGCATTTT	CASSLRGGQPQHF
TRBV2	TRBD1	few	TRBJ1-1	TGTGCCATGCGGACAGGCGCCCTAGGCACTGAAGCTTTCTTT	CAMRTGALGTEAFF
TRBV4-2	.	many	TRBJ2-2	TGTGCCAGCAGCCAAGATATTGGAGGAACCGGGGAGCTGTTTTTT	CASSQDIGGTGELFF
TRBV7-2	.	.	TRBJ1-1	TGTGCCAGCAGCTTAGTGTGGGGGGGCACTGAAGCTTTCTTT	CASSLVWGGTEAFF
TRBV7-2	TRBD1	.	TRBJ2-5	TGTGCCAGCAGCTTAGTGACAGGGATTCAAGAGACCCAGTACTTC	CASSLVTGIQETQYF
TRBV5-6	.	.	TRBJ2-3	TGTGCCAGCAGCTTGGGGGGGACTAGCACAGATACGCAGTATTTT	CASSLGGTSTDTQYF
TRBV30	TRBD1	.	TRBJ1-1	TGTGCCTGGATTCTTGGGACAGGGGGGACACTGAACACTGAAGCTTTCTTT	CAWILGTGGTLNTEAFF
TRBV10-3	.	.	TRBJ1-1	TGTGCCATCAGTGGGTACAGGACTACGAACACTGAAGCTTTCTTT	CAISGYRTTNTEAFF
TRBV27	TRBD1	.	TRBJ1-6	TGTGCCAGCAGTCGTCCGACAGGGCAAAGCTCCTATAATTCACCCCTCCACTTT	CASSRPTGQSSYNSPLHF
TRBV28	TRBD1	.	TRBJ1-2	TGTGCCAGCACCTCGGACAGGGGGTATGGCTACACCTTC	CASTSDRGYGYTF
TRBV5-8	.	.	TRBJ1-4	TGTGCCAGCAGCTTTCCGGGAGGGGCAACTAATGAAAAACTGTTTTTT	CASSFPGGATNEKLFF
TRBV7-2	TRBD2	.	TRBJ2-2	TGTGCCAGCAGCGGAAAGACTAGCGGGGGGGCGAACACCGGGGAGCTGTTTTTT	CASSGKTSGGANTGELFF
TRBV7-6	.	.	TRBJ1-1	TGTGCCAGCAGCCCTTACGGCGCCGGGGATTCTTATGAAGCTTTCTTT	CASSPYGAGDSYEAFF
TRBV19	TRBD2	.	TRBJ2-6	TGTGCCAGTAGTATAGTGAGGGGACTAGACTCTGGGGCCAACGTCCTGACTTTC	CASSIVRGLDSGANVLTF
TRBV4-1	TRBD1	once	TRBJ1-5	TGCGCCAGCAGCCAAGATAGTTGGGACAGGGGTCAGCCCCAGCATTTT	CASSQDSWDRGQPQHF
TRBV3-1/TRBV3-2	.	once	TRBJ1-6	TGTGCCAGCAGCCAACGAGGGTATAATTCACCCCTCCACTTT	CASSQRGYNSPLHF
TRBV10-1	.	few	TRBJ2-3	TGCGCCAGCAGTGAGTTGCAGGCTAGCACAGATACGCAGTATTTT	CASSELQASTDTQYF
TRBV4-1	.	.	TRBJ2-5	TGCGCCAGCAGCCAAGGTGAGGGACAAGAGACCCAGTACTTC	CASSQGEGQETQYF
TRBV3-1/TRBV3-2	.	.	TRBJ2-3	TGTGCCAGCAGCCAAGAGTGGGGGGGCCCAGATACGCAGTATTTT	CASSQEWGGPDTQYF
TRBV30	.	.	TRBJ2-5	TGTGCCGGGGGGGGGCGGGAGACCCAGTACTTC	CAGGGRETQYF
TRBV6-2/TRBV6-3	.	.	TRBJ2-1	TGTGCCAGCAGTTCGAGTAGGGGGGGTGAGCAGTTCTTC	CASSSSRGGEQFF
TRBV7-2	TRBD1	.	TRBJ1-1	TGTGCCAGCAGACGACAGGGGACTGAAGCTTTCTTT	CASRRQGTEAFF